The clone carrying this TCR beta chain was seen at least ten times. Each CDR3 protein is one row after TCRdb ran MiXCR on the RT-PCR reads. Of approximately 700,000 distinct CDR3 sequences in the sample, more than 11% were seen once. These data come from a study of response to subunit inactivated influenza vaccine. V lost 6 bases and J 0 bases, leaving 12 bases between the germline ends. This CDR3 is 14 amino acids long. The sequence was obtained from a man aged 45-60 years who received an inactivated influenza vaccine. The chain employs TRBV12-3 or TRBV12-4 and TRBJ2-7, with a weak D call TRBD1 (6 bases). Sequenced here: PBMCs from blood, sampled 14 to 15 days before vaccination. DNA for the CDR3: TGTGCCAGCAGCTCGACAGGAGCCTCCTACGAGCAGTACTTC. Translating gives CASSSTGASYEQYF.